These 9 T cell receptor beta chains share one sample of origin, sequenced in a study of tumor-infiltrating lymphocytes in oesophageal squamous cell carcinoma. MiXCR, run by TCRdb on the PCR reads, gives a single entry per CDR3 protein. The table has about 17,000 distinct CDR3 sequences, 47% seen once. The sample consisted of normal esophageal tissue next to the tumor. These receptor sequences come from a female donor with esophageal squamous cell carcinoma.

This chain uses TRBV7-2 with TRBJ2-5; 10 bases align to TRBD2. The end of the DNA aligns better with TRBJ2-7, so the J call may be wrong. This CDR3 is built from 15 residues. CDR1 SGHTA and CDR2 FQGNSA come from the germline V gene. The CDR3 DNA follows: TGTGCCAGCAGCCTTGGGGTAGCGGGGGGTTGCGAGCAGTACTTC. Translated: CASSLGVAGGCEQYF.

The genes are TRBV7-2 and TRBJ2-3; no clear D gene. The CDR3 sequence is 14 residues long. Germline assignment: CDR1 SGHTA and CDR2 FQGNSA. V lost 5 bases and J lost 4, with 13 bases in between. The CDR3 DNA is TGTGCCAGCAGCCCTAGTGTAGTCCCAGATACGCAGTATTTT. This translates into CASSPSVVPDTQYF.

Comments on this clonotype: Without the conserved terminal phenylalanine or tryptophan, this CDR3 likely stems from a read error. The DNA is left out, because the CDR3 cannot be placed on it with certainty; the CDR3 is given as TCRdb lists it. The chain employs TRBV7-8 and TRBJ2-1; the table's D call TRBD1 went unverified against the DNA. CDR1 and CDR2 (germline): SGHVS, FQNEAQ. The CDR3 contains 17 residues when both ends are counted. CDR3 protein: CASSLDGQGAGGYTFGS.

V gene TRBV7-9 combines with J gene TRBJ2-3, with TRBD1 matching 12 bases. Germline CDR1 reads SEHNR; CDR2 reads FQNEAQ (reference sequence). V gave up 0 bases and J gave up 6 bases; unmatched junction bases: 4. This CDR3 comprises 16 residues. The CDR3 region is CASSLAGTGGPDTQYF. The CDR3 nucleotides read TGTGCCAGCAGCTTAGCTGGGACAGGGGGCCCGGATACGCAGTATTTT.

CDR3 residues: CASSLVRTSGATLTDTQYF. CDR3 bases: TGTGCCAGCAGCTTAGTTAGGACTAGCGGGGCCACCCTCACAGATACGCAGTATTTT. V gene TRBV11-2 combines with J gene TRBJ2-3, with 12 bases that match TRBD2. CDR3 length: 19 residues. V shed 1 base and J 2 bases; nucleotides not matched to a gene: 10. CDR1 is SGHAT, CDR2 FQNNGV, per germline.

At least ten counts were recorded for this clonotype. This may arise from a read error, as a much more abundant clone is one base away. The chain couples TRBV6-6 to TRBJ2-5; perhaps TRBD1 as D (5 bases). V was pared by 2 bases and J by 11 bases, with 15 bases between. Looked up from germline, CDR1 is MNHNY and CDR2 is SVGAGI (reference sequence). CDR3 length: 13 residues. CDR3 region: CASSYDSYNEQYF. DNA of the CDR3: TGTGCCAGCAGTTACGACAGCTACAATGAGCAGTACTTC.

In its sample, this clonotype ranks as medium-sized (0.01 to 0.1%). The CDR3 DNA reads TGTGCCAGTACCGGGACAGGGTGGGGGGCCGGTGAGCAGTTCTTC. Protein product: CASTGTGWGAGEQFF. The rearrangement joins TRBV7-9 to TRBJ2-1, with 9 bases aligning to TRBD1. Germline V gene sequence: CDR1 SEHNR, CDR2 FQNEAQ (reference sequence). The V gene end was trimmed by 9 bases and the J gene end by 9 bases; junction bases not matched to a gene: 15. This CDR3 contains 15 residues.

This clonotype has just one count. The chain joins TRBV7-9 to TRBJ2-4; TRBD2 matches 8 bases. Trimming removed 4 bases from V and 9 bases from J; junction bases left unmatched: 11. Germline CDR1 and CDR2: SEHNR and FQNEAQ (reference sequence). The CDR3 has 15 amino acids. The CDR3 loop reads CASSSSAGRGGIQYF. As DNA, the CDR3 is TGTGCCAGCAGCTCCTCAGCGGGACGGGGGGGCATTCAGTACTTC. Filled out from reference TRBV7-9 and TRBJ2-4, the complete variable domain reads DTGVSQNPRHKITKRGQNVTFRCDPISEHNRLYWYRQTLGQGPEFLTYFQNEAQLEKSRLLSDRFSAERPKGSFSTLEIQRTEQGDSAMYLCASSSSAGRGGIQYFGAGTRLSVL.

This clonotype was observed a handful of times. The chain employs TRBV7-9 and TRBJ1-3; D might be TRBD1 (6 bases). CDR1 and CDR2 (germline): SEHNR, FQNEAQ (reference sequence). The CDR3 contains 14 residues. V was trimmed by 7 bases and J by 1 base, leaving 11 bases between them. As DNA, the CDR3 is TGTGCCAGCACCCGAGACAGGTCTGGAAACACCATATATTTT. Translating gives CASTRDRSGNTIYF.